These 9 T cell receptor beta chains were sequenced from one sample in a study of blood T cell repertoires in COVID-19. Sequencing used immunoSEQ multiplex PCR; TCRdb keeps in-frame clones, though not all of them. The table has approximately 110,000 clones, around 81% seen once; the top ten hold over 8.5%. Source material: peripheral blood. The source of these receptors is a woman in her 70s with acute or convalescent COVID-19.

The chain combines TRBV6-2 or TRBV6-3 with TRBJ1-5; D unresolved. CDR1 and CDR2 (germline): MNHEY, SVGEGT. The CDR3 spans 14 residues. Trimming removed 2 bases at V and 5 bases at J, with 10 bases between. CDR3 protein: CASSYGESYQPQHF. CDR3 DNA sequence: TGTGCCAGCAGTTACGGGGAGAGTTATCAGCCCCAGCATTTT.

The chain carries TRBV27 and TRBJ2-2, with D perhaps matching TRBD2 (6 bases). This CDR3 is built from 15 residues. Germline V CDR1 and CDR2: MNHEY, SMNVEV (reference sequence). V was trimmed by 2 bases and J by 8 bases, leaving 15 bases between them. CDR3 sequence: CASSLQGGGTGELFF. The CDR3 DNA reads TGTGCCAGCAGTTTACAGGGAGGTGGAACAGGGGAGCTGTTTTTT.

A single count supports this clone. The chain combines TRBV10-3 with TRBJ1-2; TRBD1 agrees at 11 bases. The CDR3 runs 15 residues. The J segment lost 6 bases and the V segment lost 2 bases, leaving 5 bases of the junction unmatched. From germline, CDR1 is ENHRY and CDR2 SYGVKD. CDR3 nucleotides: TGTGCCATCAGTGAGCGGACAGGGGGCTCGAATGGCTACACCTTC. Translated, it gives CAISERTGGSNGYTF.

The chain joins TRBV6-5 to TRBJ1-2; tentatively, D is TRBD1 (5 bases). The CDR3 has 15 residues. V dropped 6 bases and J dropped 5 bases, with 19 bases sitting between them. From germline, CDR1 is MNHEY and CDR2 SVGAGI. The CDR3 loop reads CASRTFGGGGYGYTF. As DNA, the CDR3 is TGTGCCAGCAGGACCTTCGGAGGCGGGGGATATGGCTACACCTTC.

Only a few counts were recorded for this clone. J is TRBJ1-2 and V is TRBV28; TRBD1 agrees at 10 bases. Germline V gene lookup returns CDR1 MDHEN and CDR2 SYDVKM. This CDR3 comprises 18 residues. The V gene end was trimmed by 5 bases and the J gene end by 5 bases; junction bases not matched to a gene: 17. The CDR3 DNA reads as TGTGCCAGCAGTCCCCAATCCGGGACAGGGGACTTTTATTATGGCTACACCTTC. Amino acids: CASSPQSGTGDFYYGYTF.

The rearrangement links TRBV27 to TRBJ1-1; 8 nucleotides agree with TRBD1. Per germline, CDR1 MNHEY and CDR2 SMNVEV (reference sequence). CDR3 length equals 15 residues. V was pared by 4 bases and J by 0 bases, with 4 bases of the junction left unmatched. CDR3 in DNA: TGTGCCAGCAGTTCTCCAGGGGGCGTGAACACTGAAGCTTTCTTT. It translates to CASSSPGGVNTEAFF.

The gene calls are TRBV29-1 and TRBJ2-2; TRBD2 might be the D (5 bases). There are 14 residues in the CDR3. Trimming removed 4 bases from V and 6 bases from J, with 15 bases in between. Germline V lookup: CDR1 SQVTM, CDR2 ANQGSEA. The CDR3 sequence: CSVGPAGLAGELFF. The DNA of the CDR3 is TGCAGCGTTGGGCCCGCGGGTTTAGCCGGGGAGCTGTTTTTT.

The rearrangement links TRBV10-3 to TRBJ2-3; the D is unclear. The germline V gene encodes CDR1 ENHRY and CDR2 SYGVKD. The length of the CDR3 is 15 residues. Trimming pared 3 bases from V and 2 bases from J, leaving 12 bases between. CDR3 sequence reads: CAISEQLRITDTQYF. CDR3 in DNA: TGTGCCATCAGTGAACAATTGCGGATCACAGATACGCAGTATTTT.

This clone has only one observation. The CDR3 DNA reads TGTGCCAGCAGCTTTACCGGACTCGGGGCCTACGAGCAGTACTTC. Translation gives CASSFTGLGAYEQYF. The gene calls are TRBV7-8 and TRBJ2-7; TRBD2 might be the D (5 bases). The CDR3 spans 15 residues. Germline CDR1 SGHVS, CDR2 FQNEAQ. Trimming left V 3 bases short and J 2 bases short, with 14 bases between.